What follows is one TCR beta chain and its context. Its antigen is undetermined. This record comes from a study of glioma-infiltrating T cells after dendritic cell vaccination. General study points: Higher pretreatment TIL content predicted longer progression-free time and survival.

TCRB CDR3 was amplified from 2 ug genomic DNA or less. Measured with immunoSEQ multiplex PCR; TCRdb has only the in-frame clones, and not every one. In the table there are tens of thousands of clones, around 90% of which are singletons. The time point here: after dendritic cell vaccination, including at tumor progression/relapse. CDR3 length: 16 residues. Germline CDR1 is SGHTA and CDR2 is FQGTGA. Trimming removed 5 bases at V and 0 bases at J, with 17 bases between. The chain employs TRBV7-3 and TRBJ2-7; perhaps TRBD2 as D (6 bases). Here the sequenced sample was blood, taken after dendritic cell vaccination. The TCR originated in a human donor with glioblastoma. This CDR3 is CASSPRASASSYEQYF. The CDR3 DNA sequence: TGTGCCAGCAGCCCTCGGGCTAGCGCGAGCTCCTACGAGCAGTACTTC.